This TCR beta chain was documented in a study of T cells in Graves' hyperthyroidism and ophthalmopathy. Study context: Peripheral blood was collected at initial diagnosis, before any treatment.

Amplification of TCR beta CDR3 regions used RNA as the template. Researchers ran a first-round RT-PCR on the TCR CDR3 using the HTBI primer set. TCRdb ran MiXCR on the multiplex PCR reads and lists one entry per CDR3 protein. The table shows roughly 350,000 distinct CDR3 sequences, with about 15% occurring only once. Trimming removed 3 bases from V and 1 base from J; junction bases left unmatched: 1. The CDR3 is made up of 14 amino acids. The germline CDR1 and CDR2 sequences are DFQATT and SNEGSKA (reference sequence). This clonotype was seen a handful of times. The sequence was collected from a woman aged 25 to 39 with Graves' ophthalmopathy. The J gene is TRBJ2-5, the V gene TRBV20-1; 11 bases match TRBD1. Source material: blood. The CDR3 spells CSARDRGPQETQYF. CDR3 nucleotide sequence: TGCAGTGCTAGGGACAGGGGGCCCCAAGAGACCCAGTACTTC.